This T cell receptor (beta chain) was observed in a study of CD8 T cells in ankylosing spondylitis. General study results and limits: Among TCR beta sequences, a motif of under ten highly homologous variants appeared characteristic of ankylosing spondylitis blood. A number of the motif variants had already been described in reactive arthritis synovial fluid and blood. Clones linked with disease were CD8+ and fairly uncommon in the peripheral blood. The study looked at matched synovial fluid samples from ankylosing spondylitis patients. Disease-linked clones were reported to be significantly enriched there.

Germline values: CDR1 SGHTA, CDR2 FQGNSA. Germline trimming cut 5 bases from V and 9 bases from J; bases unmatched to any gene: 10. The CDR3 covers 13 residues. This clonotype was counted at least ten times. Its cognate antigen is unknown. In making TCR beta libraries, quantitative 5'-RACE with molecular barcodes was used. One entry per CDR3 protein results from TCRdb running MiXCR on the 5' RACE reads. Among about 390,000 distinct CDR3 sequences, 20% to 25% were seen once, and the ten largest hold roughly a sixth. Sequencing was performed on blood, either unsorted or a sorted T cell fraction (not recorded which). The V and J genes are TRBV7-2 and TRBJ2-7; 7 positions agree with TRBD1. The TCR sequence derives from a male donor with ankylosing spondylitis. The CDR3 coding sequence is TGTGCCAGCAGCCTGGGGGCGACAGGGCTGCAGTACTTC. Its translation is CASSLGATGLQYF.